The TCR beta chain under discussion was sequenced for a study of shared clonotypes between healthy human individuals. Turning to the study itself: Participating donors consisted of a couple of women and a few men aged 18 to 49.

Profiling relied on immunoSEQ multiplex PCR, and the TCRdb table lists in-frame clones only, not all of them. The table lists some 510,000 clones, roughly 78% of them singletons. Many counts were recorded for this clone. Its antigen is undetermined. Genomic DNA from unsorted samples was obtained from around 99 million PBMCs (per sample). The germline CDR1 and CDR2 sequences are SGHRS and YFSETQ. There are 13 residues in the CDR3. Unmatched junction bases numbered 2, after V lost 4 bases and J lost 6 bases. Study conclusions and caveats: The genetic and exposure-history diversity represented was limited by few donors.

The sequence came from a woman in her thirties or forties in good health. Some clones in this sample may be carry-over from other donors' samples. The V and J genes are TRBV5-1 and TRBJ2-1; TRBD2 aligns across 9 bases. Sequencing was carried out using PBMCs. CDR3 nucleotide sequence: TGCGCCAGCAGCAGGGGACTAGCCAATGAGCAGTTCTTC. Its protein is CASSRGLANEQFF.